What follows are 9 T cell receptor beta chains derived from one specimen sequenced in a study of vaccination and CD4 T cells after COVID-19. Sequencing of DNA taken from cultured CD4+ T cells relied on the Oncomine TCR Beta short-read assay. TCRdb re-called the PCR reads with MiXCR, one entry per CDR3 protein. The table has about 18,000 distinct CDR3 sequences, approximately 53% seen once. Treatment in this sample: roughly 11-day PBMC culture with coronavirus spike peptide pools or control peptides (ViraFEST assay). What these receptors recognize is not known. The sequencing sample was made of CD4+ T cells from blood, cultured in vitro. These receptors were taken from a human donor who had recovered from COVID-19.

The rearrangement joins TRBV20-1 to TRBJ2-6; weak D call: TRBD1 (6 bases). Trimming removed 0 bases at V and 2 bases at J, with 8 bases between. The CDR3 spans 15 residues. CDR1 DFQATT and CDR2 SNEGSKA come from the germline V gene (reference sequence). CDR3 DNA: TGCAGTGCTAGAGATCAGGGGCCTGGGGCCAACGTCCTGACTTTC. This gives the protein CSARDQGPGANVLTF.

This chain joins TRBV5-4 and TRBJ1-1, with D possibly TRBD1 on 5 matching bases. Germline V gene sequence: CDR1 SGHNT, CDR2 YYREEE (reference sequence). The CDR3 has 14 residues. With 4 bases removed from V and 7 bases from J, the gap between germline ends came to 17 bases. CDR3 nucleotide sequence: TGTGCCAGCAGCACTCAGGGTTCCTTCGGTGAAGCTTTCTTT. This codes for CASSTQGSFGEAFF.

The chain carries TRBV27 and TRBJ2-5; D call uncertain. The CDR3 is made up of 13 amino acids. Germline V gene lookup returns CDR1 MNHEY and CDR2 SMNVEV (reference sequence). The V end lost 3 bases, the J end lost 4 bases, and 9 bases lay between the germline ends. Here the CDR3 reads CASSFTPRETQYF. Here the CDR3 DNA reads TGTGCCAGCAGTTTCACTCCAAGAGAGACCCAGTACTTC.

The V gene is TRBV19, the J gene TRBJ1-1; perhaps TRBD1 as D (6 bases). The V gene lost 7 bases and the J gene lost 4 bases, with 13 bases spanning the gap. This CDR3 has 13 amino acids. From germline, CDR1 is LNHDA and CDR2 SQIVND (reference sequence). The CDR3 nucleotides read TGTGCCAGTATGGGACACTGGAGCACTGAAGCTTTCTTT. Translated, it gives CASMGHWSTEAFF.

Only a few counts were recorded for this clonotype. V is TRBV7-9 and J is TRBJ2-3; 8 nucleotides match TRBD1. The V gene's germline CDR1 is SEHNR and CDR2 FQNEAQ (reference sequence). The CDR3 contains 14 residues. V was pared by 5 bases and J by 6 bases, with 7 bases of the junction left unmatched. CDR3: CASSPQGEEDTQYF. The CDR3 nucleotides read TGTGCCAGCAGCCCACAGGGGGAAGAGGATACGCAGTATTTT.

In its sample, this clonotype was seen once. The CDR3 is CASSPPGTSGSYEQYF. The DNA for the CDR3 is TGTGCCAGCAGTCCTCCGGGGACTAGCGGGTCCTACGAGCAGTACTTC. The chain carries TRBV28 and TRBJ2-7, with 12 bases that match TRBD2. V lost 5 bases to trimming and J lost 1 base; unmatched junction nucleotides: 6. Germline assignment: CDR1 MDHEN and CDR2 SYDVKM. The CDR3 totals 16 residues.

CDR3 DNA sequence: TGTGCCAGCAGTCTACAGGACAGGGGGCGCCTCCCCTATGGCTACACCTTC. As protein: CASSLQDRGRLPYGYTF. This chain joins TRBV6-2 or TRBV6-3 and TRBJ1-2, with 11 bases matching TRBD1. Per the germline V gene, CDR1 is MNHEY and CDR2 is SVGEGT. The V segment lost 5 bases and the J segment 4 bases; nucleotides outside the gene matches: 12. CDR3 length: 17 amino acids.

CDR3 coding DNA: TGTGCCAGCGGCGCGGGGGCGGCCGGGGCCAACGTCCTGACTTTC. Its translation is CASGAGAAGANVLTF. The V call is TRBV5-4, the J call TRBJ2-6, with a tentative D call TRBD2 (7 bases). Germline-derived CDR1 and CDR2 are SGHNT and YYREEE (reference sequence). CDR3 length: 15 residues. V was shortened by 7 bases and J by 4 bases, with 15 bases between the two germline ends.

There are a few counts of this clonotype. The V and J genes are TRBV12-3 or TRBV12-4 and TRBJ1-2, with TRBD1 as a possible D gene (5 bases). Trimming cost V 6 bases and J 4 bases, with 12 bases left between them. This CDR3 comprises 13 residues. CDR3 in amino acids: CASSQGQAYGYTF. Here the CDR3 DNA reads TGTGCCAGCAGCCAGGGCCAGGCCTATGGCTACACCTTC.